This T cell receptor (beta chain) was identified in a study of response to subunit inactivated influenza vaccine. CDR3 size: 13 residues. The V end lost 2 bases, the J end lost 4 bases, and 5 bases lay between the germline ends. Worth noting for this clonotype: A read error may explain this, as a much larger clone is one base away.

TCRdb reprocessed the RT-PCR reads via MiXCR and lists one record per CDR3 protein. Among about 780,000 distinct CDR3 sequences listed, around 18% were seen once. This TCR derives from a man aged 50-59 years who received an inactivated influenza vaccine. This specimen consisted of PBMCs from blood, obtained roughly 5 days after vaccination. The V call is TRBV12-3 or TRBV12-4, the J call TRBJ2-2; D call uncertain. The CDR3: CASSLNPTGELFF. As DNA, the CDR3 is TGTGCCAGCAGTTTAAATCCCACCGGGGAGCTGTTTTTT.